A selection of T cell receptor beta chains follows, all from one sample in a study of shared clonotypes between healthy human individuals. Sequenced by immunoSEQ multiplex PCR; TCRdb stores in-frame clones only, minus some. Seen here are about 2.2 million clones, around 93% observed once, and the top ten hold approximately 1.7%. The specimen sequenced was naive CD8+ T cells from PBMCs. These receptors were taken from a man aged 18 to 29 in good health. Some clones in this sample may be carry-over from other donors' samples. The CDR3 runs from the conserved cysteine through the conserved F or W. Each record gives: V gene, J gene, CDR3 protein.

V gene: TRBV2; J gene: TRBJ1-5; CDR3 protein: CASSEGVFEGQPQHF
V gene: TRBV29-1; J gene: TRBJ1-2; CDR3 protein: CSVVERSASYGYTF
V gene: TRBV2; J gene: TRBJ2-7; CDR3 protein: CASSSFEGYEQYF
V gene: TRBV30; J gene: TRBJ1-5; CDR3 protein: CAWSEVGHQPQHF
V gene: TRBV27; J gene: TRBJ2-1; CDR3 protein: CASSPGTTSEGEQFF
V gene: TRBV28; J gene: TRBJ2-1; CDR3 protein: CASYNEQFF
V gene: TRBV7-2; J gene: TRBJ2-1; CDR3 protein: CASSLGLSSYNEQFF
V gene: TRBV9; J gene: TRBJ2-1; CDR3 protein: CASSVLAGVNNEQFF
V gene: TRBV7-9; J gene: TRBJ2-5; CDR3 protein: CASRSGGTQETQYF
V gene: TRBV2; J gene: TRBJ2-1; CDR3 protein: CASTLLAGARGDEQFF
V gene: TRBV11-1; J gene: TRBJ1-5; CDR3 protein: CASSLGQGNQPQHF
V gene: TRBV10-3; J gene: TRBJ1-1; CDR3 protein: CANKQGMNTEAFF
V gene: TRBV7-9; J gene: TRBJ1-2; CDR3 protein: CASSTGQAETNYGYTF
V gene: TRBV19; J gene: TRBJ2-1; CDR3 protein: CASSIGARSGRSYNEQFF
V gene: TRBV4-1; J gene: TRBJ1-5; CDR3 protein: CASSQFTGDSNQPQHF
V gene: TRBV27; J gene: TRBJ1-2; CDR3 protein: CASSYSAGLPNYGYTF
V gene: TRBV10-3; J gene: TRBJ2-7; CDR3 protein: CAISESRAGDYEQYF
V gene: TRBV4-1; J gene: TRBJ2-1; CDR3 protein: CASSQEFSGINTYNEQFF
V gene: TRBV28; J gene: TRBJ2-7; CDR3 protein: CASTLSPRGEQYF
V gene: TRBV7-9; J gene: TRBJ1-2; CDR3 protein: CASSLAGSDGYTF
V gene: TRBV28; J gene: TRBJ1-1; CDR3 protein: CASSAMNTEAFF
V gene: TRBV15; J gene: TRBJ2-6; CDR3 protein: CATSRDRRAGANVLTF
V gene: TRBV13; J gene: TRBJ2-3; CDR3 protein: CASSLGRRSDTQYF
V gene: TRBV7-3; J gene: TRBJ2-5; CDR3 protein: CAIPSETQYF
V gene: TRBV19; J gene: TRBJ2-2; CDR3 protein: CASSQATNTGELFF
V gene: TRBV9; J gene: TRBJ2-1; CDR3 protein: CASSVGGRGETYNEQFF
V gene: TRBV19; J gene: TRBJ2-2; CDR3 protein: CASSALGTGGTGELFF
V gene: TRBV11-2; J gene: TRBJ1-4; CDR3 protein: CASSLGLGLTNEKLFF
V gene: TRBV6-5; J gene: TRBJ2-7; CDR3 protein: CASSYTGQGYEQYF
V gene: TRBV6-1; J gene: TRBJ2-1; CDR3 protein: CASRGSIGEQFF
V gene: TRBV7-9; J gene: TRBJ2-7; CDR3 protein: CASSFLRVFDEQYF
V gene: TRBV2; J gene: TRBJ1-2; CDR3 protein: CASSEDTDRGRFGYGYTF
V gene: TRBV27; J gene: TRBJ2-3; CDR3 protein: CASSSLAGVSDTQYF
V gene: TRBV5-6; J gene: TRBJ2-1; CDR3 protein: CASSLALGAAAINEQFF
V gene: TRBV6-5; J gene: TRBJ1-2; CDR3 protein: CASSRQGPQYYGYTF
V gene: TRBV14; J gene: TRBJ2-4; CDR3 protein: CASSQVGSLYRRNIQYF
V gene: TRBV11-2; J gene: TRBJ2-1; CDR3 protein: CASSRGPARSYNEQFF
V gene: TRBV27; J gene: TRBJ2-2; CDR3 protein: CASSSRGARELFF